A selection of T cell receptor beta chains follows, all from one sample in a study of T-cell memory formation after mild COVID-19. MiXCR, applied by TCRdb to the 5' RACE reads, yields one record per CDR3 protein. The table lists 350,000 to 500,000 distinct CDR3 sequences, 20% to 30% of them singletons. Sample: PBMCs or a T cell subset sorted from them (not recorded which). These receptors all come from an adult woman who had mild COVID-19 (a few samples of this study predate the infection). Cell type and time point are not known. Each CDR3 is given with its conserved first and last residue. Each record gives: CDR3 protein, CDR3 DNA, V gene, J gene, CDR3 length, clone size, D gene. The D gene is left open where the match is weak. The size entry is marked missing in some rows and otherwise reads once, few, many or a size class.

CDR3: CASSIWLAGATHGTDTQYF; DNA: TGTGCCAGTAGTATCTGGCTAGCGGGGGCTACGCACGGCACAGATACGCAGTATTTT; V: TRBV19; J: TRBJ2-3; length: 19; size: NA; D: TRBD2
CDR3: CASSYHRTGLQETQYF; DNA: TGTGCCAGCAGTTACCACCGGACAGGTCTCCAAGAGACCCAGTACTTC; V: TRBV6-5; J: TRBJ2-5; length: 16; size: few; D: TRBD1
CDR3: CASSLTGEATGELFF; DNA: TGCGCCAGCAGCTTGACAGGGGAAGCTACCGGGGAGCTGTTTTTT; V: TRBV5-1; J: TRBJ2-2; length: 15; size: NA; D: TRBD1
CDR3: CASRGRAEQYF; DNA: TGTGCCAGCAGAGGTCGGGCCGAGCAGTACTTC; V: TRBV12-3/TRBV12-4; J: TRBJ2-7; length: 11; size: NA; D: NA
CDR3: CASSAASGGTEAFF; DNA: TGTGCCAGCAGCGCCGCTTCTGGGGGCACTGAAGCTTTCTTT; V: TRBV9; J: TRBJ1-1; length: 14; size: NA; D: NA
CDR3: CASTRETGTVVYNEQFF; DNA: TGTGCCAGCACCCGAGAGACAGGAACCGTGGTCTACAATGAGCAGTTCTTC; V: TRBV25-1; J: TRBJ2-1; length: 17; size: many; D: NA
CDR3: CASSAGTGGVQPQHF; DNA: TGTGCCAGCAGCGCCGGGACAGGGGGCGTTCAGCCCCAGCATTTT; V: TRBV7-2; J: TRBJ1-5; length: 15; size: NA; D: TRBD1
CDR3: CASREPGRGRVTEAFF; DNA: TGTGCCAGCAGGGAACCGGGCAGGGGGCGAGTAACTGAAGCTTTCTTT; V: TRBV6-6; J: TRBJ1-1; length: 16; size: NA; D: TRBD1
CDR3: CASTRQRLRDTQYF; DNA: TGTGCCAGCACCAGACAGCGACTTCGCGATACGCAGTATTTT; V: TRBV5-6; J: TRBJ2-3; length: 14; size: NA; D: NA
CDR3: CASSLSPAGLETQYF; DNA: TGCGCCAGCAGCTTGAGCCCAGCCGGGTTGGAGACCCAGTACTTC; V: TRBV5-1; J: TRBJ2-5; length: 15; size: NA; D: NA
CDR3: CASSLRTSGSGADTQYF; DNA: TGTGCCAGCAGCTTACGGACTAGCGGGAGTGGGGCAGATACGCAGTATTTT; V: TRBV7-9; J: TRBJ2-3; length: 17; size: NA; D: TRBD2
CDR3: CAISESREVVADTQYF; DNA: TGTGCCATCAGTGAGTCCAGGGAAGTCGTCGCAGATACGCAGTATTTT; V: TRBV10-3; J: TRBJ2-3; length: 16; size: few; D: NA
CDR3: CASSLAVGNTEAFF; DNA: TGTGCCAGCAGTTTAGCTGTCGGAAACACTGAAGCTTTCTTT; V: TRBV12-3/TRBV12-4; J: TRBJ1-1; length: 14; size: NA; D: NA
CDR3: CASSLSKGSTEAFF; DNA: TGTGCCAGCAGCTTATCTAAGGGGAGCACTGAAGCTTTCTTT; V: TRBV7-3; J: TRBJ1-1; length: 14; size: few; D: NA
CDR3: CAWTSGGSYGYTF; DNA: TGTGCCTGGACTTCGGGGGGGAGCTATGGCTACACCTTC; V: TRBV30; J: TRBJ1-2; length: 13; size: NA; D: NA
CDR3: CASSQDRDRAIYEQYF; DNA: TGCGCCAGCAGCCAAGATCGGGACAGGGCCATCTACGAGCAGTACTTC; V: TRBV4-1; J: TRBJ2-7; length: 16; size: NA; D: TRBD1
CDR3: CASNAGGQVRRTDTQYF; DNA: TGCGCCAGCAACGCCGGGGGACAAGTGAGACGCACAGATACGCAGTATTTT; V: TRBV5-1; J: TRBJ2-3; length: 17; size: NA; D: NA
CDR3: CASSLMGGGYNEQFF; DNA: TGTGCCAGCAGTTTGATGGGGGGCGGGTACAATGAGCAGTTCTTC; V: TRBV12-3/TRBV12-4; J: TRBJ2-1; length: 15; size: few; D: NA
CDR3: CSVGQNTGELFF; DNA: TGCAGCGTGGGGCAGAACACCGGGGAGCTGTTTTTT; V: TRBV29-1; J: TRBJ2-2; length: 12; size: few; D: NA
CDR3: CASSLFGRSTDTQYF; DNA: TGTGCCAGCAGCCTCTTTGGCAGAAGCACAGATACGCAGTATTTT; V: TRBV6-5; J: TRBJ2-3; length: 15; size: NA; D: NA
CDR3: CASSIQGFGTDTQYF; DNA: TGCGCCAGCAGCATACAGGGTTTTGGCACAGATACGCAGTATTTT; V: TRBV5-1; J: TRBJ2-3; length: 15; size: few; D: NA
CDR3: CSVVVAGEQQYF; DNA: TGCAGCGTTGTTGTAGCGGGAGAACAACAGTATTTT; V: TRBV29-1; J: TRBJ2-3; length: 12; size: NA; D: TRBD2
CDR3: CASSLAGTKYNEQFF; DNA: TGTGCCAGCAGTTTAGCGGGGACTAAGTACAATGAGCAGTTCTTC; V: TRBV12-3/TRBV12-4; J: TRBJ2-1; length: 15; size: NA; D: TRBD2
CDR3: CASSHPGTGGSEAFF; DNA: TGTGCCAGCAGCCATCCCGGGACAGGAGGTTCTGAAGCTTTCTTT; V: TRBV4-2; J: TRBJ1-1; length: 15; size: NA; D: TRBD1
CDR3: CASRDLANNYGYTF; DNA: TGTGCCAGCAGAGACCTCGCGAATAACTATGGCTACACCTTC; V: TRBV5-6; J: TRBJ1-2; length: 14; size: few; D: NA
CDR3: CASSLSPSGGPAEAFF; DNA: TGCGCCAGCAGCTTGTCCCCCTCGGGGGGCCCGGCTGAAGCTTTCTTT; V: TRBV5-1; J: TRBJ1-1; length: 16; size: NA; D: NA
CDR3: CASSQGSLAGGPGETQYF; DNA: TGCGCCAGCAGCCAAGGGTCACTAGCGGGAGGGCCCGGAGAGACCCAGTACTTC; V: TRBV4-3; J: TRBJ2-5; length: 18; size: few; D: TRBD2
CDR3: CASRGYKGGATGELFF; DNA: TGTGCCAGCAGGGGGTATAAGGGTGGTGCCACCGGGGAGCTGTTTTTT; V: TRBV2; J: TRBJ2-2; length: 16; size: NA; D: NA
CDR3: CASSPQGLETQYF; DNA: TGTGCCAGCAGTCCCCAGGGGTTGGAGACCCAGTACTTC; V: TRBV12-3/TRBV12-4; J: TRBJ2-5; length: 13; size: NA; D: NA
CDR3: CASSFRDSNQPQHF; DNA: TGTGCCAGCAGTTTCAGGGACAGCAATCAGCCCCAGCATTTT; V: TRBV27; J: TRBJ1-5; length: 14; size: few; D: NA
CDR3: CASSAPGLVDEQFF; DNA: TGTGCCAGCAGTGCCCCGGGATTAGTCGATGAGCAGTTCTTC; V: TRBV12-3/TRBV12-4; J: TRBJ2-1; length: 14; size: NA; D: NA
CDR3: CASSLYGGMNTGELFF; DNA: TGTGCCAGCAGCTTATATGGGGGGATGAACACCGGGGAGCTGTTTTTT; V: TRBV7-6; J: TRBJ2-2; length: 16; size: NA; D: NA